This T cell receptor beta chain was identified during a study of cytomegalovirus exposure and HLA in healthy donors. Study as a whole: The same platform was used for the roughly 120 validation repertoires and the 600 to 850 first-cohort repertoires, a later analysis reported. Study-wide points: Cytomegalovirus status was reportedly diagnosed by the classifier with high specificity and sensitivity. Three chains tied to CMV proved CMV antigen-specific in vitro. The investigators catalogued 150 to 200 TCR beta chains as cytomegalovirus-associated.

Worth noting for this clone: Its target is not known.

This CDR3 has 14 residues. Germline-derived CDR1 and CDR2 are WNHNN and SYGVQD (reference sequence). Trimming at V came to 5 bases and at J to 6 bases, leaving 9 bases not matched to a gene. The assay was immunoSEQ multiplex PCR, and TCRdb's table has in-frame clones only and misses some. The sample has some 120,000 clones, roughly 86% seen once; the top ten hold approximately 1.3%. The sample comprised PBMCs. This chain joins TRBV10-1 and TRBJ1-1; TRBD1 aligns across 7 bases. The origin of this receptor is a man aged 25-45 years in good health and CMV-seronegative. The chain's CDR3 is CASSQTGREAEAFF. The DNA for the CDR3 is TGCGCCAGCAGTCAGACAGGGCGAGAGGCTGAAGCTTTCTTT.